The T cell receptor (beta chain) under discussion was sequenced for a study of CD8+ T cells in alopecia areata. This clone was detected a few times. Extraction and reverse transcription of RNA yielded cDNA as the sequencing template. The repertoire was sequenced with immunoSEQ multiplex PCR; TCRdb's copy has only in-frame clones and lacks some. The sample records about 120,000 clones, around two fifths being singletons. The CDR3 contains 15 residues. The germline gives CDR1 SQVTM, CDR2 ANQGSEA. Unmatched junction bases numbered 7, after V lost 4 bases and J lost 1 base. This clonotype originated in a human donor with alopecia areata. The chain couples TRBV29-1 to TRBJ2-5; 9 bases map to TRBD1. The sequenced sample was CD4+ T cells sorted from blood. The CDR3 loop is CSVGPLTGGQETQYF. As DNA, the CDR3 is TGCAGCGTTGGGCCGTTGACAGGGGGCCAAGAGACCCAGTACTTC.